These T cell receptor beta chains were read from a single sample in a study of blood T cells in healthy people across ages. Each CDR3 protein is one row after TCRdb ran MiXCR on the 5' RACE reads. The sample holds under 2,000,000 distinct CDR3 sequences, just under 50% seen once. Sequences were obtained from blood. These receptors were obtained from a middle-aged woman in good health. The conserved cysteine and the conserved F or W are not part of the CDR3 here.

>TRBV9|TRBJ1-6
ASSVDNSPLH
>TRBV29-1|TRBJ2-3
SAGPGALTDTQY
>TRBV27|.
ASRESWTAGDSEQY
>TRBV27|TRBJ1-4
ASSITGTGGGKLF
>TRBV5-1|TRBJ2-3
ASKQDGADTQY
>TRBV28|TRBJ2-5
ASRLGGIVETQY
>TRBV29-1|.
SVEDLHGGETQY
>TRBV20-1|TRBJ2-3
SARWSNTDTQY
>TRBV6-2/TRBV6-3|TRBJ2-5
ASSYVDSGGLTVETQY
>TRBV28|TRBJ2-5
ASSSGGASETQY
>TRBV20-1|TRBJ2-7
SASSEGAYEQY
>TRBV2|TRBJ1-5
ASSEGGARGNQPQH
>TRBV7-2|TRBJ1-6
ASSSTSSNSPLH
>TRBV6-4|TRBJ2-3
ASSDAAGSTDTQY
>TRBV7-2|TRBJ1-2
ASSLQVYNYGYT
>TRBV7-3|TRBJ1-2
ASTPKTRGFGYYGYT
>TRBV6-5|TRBJ2-1
ASSYVLGGPHSYNGQF
>TRBV20-1|TRBJ2-1
SARDSGKVNEQF
>TRBV5-1|TRBJ2-1
ASSLRGQDYNEQF
>TRBV10-1|TRBJ2-3
ASGSTSTDTQY
>TRBV20-1|TRBJ2-7
SALGSGGYEQY
>TRBV4-3|TRBJ2-3
ASLDLSTDTQY
>TRBV6-2/TRBV6-3|.
AGRRGSIDEQY
>TRBV11-3|TRBJ2-4
ASSSCVERGINIQY
>TRBV20-1|TRBJ2-5
SARQGVEETQY
>TRBV28|TRBJ2-5
ASSRPQGAPTETQY
>TRBV6-2/TRBV6-3|TRBJ2-4
ASSYADRGNIQY
>TRBV5-1|TRBJ2-3
ASSLTGEDTDTQY
>TRBV12-3/TRBV12-4|TRBJ2-3
ASSLLSDLDTQY
>TRBV27|TRBJ2-1
ASRVSGGAWNEQF
>TRBV10-3|TRBJ1-2
ATGGANYGYT
>TRBV29-1|TRBJ1-1
SVVDDENTEAF
>TRBV6-1|TRBJ2-3
ASSDPQTATDTQY
>TRBV5-1|TRBJ2-3
ASSLAAGQWDTQY
>TRBV20-1|TRBJ1-2
SAPGIQGGGYT
>TRBV15|TRBJ2-3
ATSRDTGSDTQY
>TRBV12-3/TRBV12-4|TRBJ2-3
ASNRRQGASDTQY
>TRBV5-1|TRBJ2-1
ASRWDRVAYNEQF
>TRBV6-6|TRBJ2-7
ASSYQEYEQY
>TRBV20-1|.
SRDRGIAEQY
>TRBV18|TRBJ2-3
ASSPRSNSNREPKSTDTQY
>TRBV7-9|TRBJ2-7
ASSFPGQRSSYEQY
>TRBV5-1|TRBJ2-7
ASRDGSLSYEQY
>TRBV11-2|TRBJ1-4
ASSHRDGTTNEKLF
>TRBV27|TRBJ1-5
ASRKTGMSNQPQH
>TRBV5-1|TRBJ2-7
ASSLGAGNYEQY
>TRBV7-9|TRBJ1-5
ASSFATGYQPQH
>TRBV9|TRBJ2-3
ASSVNIGGADTQY
>TRBV2|TRBJ2-3
ASSEEAELKGTQY
>TRBV28|TRBJ2-1
ASSLMLTGVNEQF
>TRBV9|TRBJ2-1
ASSVGEVSVSYNEQF
>TRBV7-8|TRBJ2-5
ASSPINLPQETQY
>TRBV15|TRBJ2-5
ATSRGDGQGRETQY
>TRBV20-1|TRBJ2-7
SAWASGTNEQY
>TRBV25-1|.
ASSERDSGGYEQY
>TRBV11-2|TRBJ1-1
ASSFLAGFNTEAF
>TRBV25-1|TRBJ2-7
ASSQTGAYSYEQY
>TRBV6-6|.
ANSYDGGGRGYEQY
>TRBV4-1|TRBJ2-7
ASSPRDTDSYEQY
>TRBV20-1|TRBJ1-1
SARVRQGITEAF